This TCR beta chain is drawn from a study of molecular identifiers for immune sequencing clone quantification. Whole-study context: Across replicate runs, RNA obtained from around 20,000 or 100,000 naive CD8 cells was divided into five, with four undergoing sequencing. Study-wide results and caveats: Whereas clones above 20 RNA copies held under 1% of naive-cell molecules, they held over 97% of effector molecules.

This clonotype appeared many times. No antigen is known for it. Previously described methods and listed TCR primers were employed for the bulk TCR libraries. One entry per CDR3 protein, called by TCRdb with MiXCR from the PCR reads. This table holds roughly 86,000 distinct CDR3 sequences, around 17% found once. CD8+CD4-CCR7+CD45RA+ cells were sorted as naive CD8 T cells. The V gene lost 8 bases and the J gene lost 9 bases, with 17 bases spanning the gap. The CDR3 spans 12 residues. CDR1 and CDR2 from the germline V gene are MNHEY and SMNVEV (reference sequence). Input material: naive CD8+ T cells from blood, with Jurkat cell RNA spiked in. As to subset: FACS-sorted CD8+CD4-CCR7+CD45RA+ naive T cells. The sequence came from a human donor in good health. Some libraries in this study had Jurkat cell RNA spiked in. The chain combines TRBV27 with TRBJ2-7, with D perhaps matching TRBD1 or TRBD2 (5 bases each). The CDR3 DNA reads TGTGCCAGCGGAAACCGGGACCTGTGGCAGTACTTC. It yields the protein CASGNRDLWQYF.